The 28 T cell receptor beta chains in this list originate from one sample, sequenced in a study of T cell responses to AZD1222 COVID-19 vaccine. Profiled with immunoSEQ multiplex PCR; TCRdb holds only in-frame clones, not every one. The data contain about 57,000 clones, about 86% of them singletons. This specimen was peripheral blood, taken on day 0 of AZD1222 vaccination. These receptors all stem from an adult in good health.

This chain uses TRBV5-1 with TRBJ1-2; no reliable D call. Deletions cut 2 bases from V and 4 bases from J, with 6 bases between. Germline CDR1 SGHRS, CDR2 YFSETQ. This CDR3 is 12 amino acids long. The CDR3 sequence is CASSFGIYGYTF. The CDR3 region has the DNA TGCGCCAGCAGCTTCGGGATCTATGGCTACACCTTC.

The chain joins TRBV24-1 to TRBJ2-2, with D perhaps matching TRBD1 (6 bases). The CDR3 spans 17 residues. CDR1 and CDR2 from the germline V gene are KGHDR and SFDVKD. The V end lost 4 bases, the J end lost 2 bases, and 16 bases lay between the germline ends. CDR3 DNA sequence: TGTGCCACCAGTGAGACCGGGACATTCCTCAACACCGGGGAGCTGTTTTTT. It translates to CATSETGTFLNTGELFF.

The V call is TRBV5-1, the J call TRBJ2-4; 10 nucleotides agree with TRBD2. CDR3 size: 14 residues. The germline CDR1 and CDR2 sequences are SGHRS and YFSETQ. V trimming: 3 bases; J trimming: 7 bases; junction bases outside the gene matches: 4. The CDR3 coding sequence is TGCGCCAGCAGCTCACAAGCGGGAGGGAACATTCAGTACTTC. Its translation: CASSSQAGGNIQYF.

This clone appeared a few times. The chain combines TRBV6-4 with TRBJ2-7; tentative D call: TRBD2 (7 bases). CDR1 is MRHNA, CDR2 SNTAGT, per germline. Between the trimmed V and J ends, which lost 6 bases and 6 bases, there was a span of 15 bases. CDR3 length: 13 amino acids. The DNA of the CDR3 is TGTGCCAGCAGGAACGGGGGGCGCCCCGAGCAGTACTTC. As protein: CASRNGGRPEQYF.

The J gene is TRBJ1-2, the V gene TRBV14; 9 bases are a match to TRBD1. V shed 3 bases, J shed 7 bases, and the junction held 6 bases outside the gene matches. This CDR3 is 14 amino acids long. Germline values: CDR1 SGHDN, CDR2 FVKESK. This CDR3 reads CASSHQQGAVGYTF. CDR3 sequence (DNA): TGTGCCAGCAGCCACCAACAGGGGGCTGTTGGCTACACCTTC. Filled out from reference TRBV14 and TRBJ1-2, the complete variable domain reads EAGVTQFPSHSVIEKGQTVTLRCDPISGHDNLYWYRRVMGKEIKFLLHFVKESKQDESGMPNNRFLAERTGGTYSTLKVQPAELEDSGVYFCASSHQQGAVGYTFGSGTRLTVV.

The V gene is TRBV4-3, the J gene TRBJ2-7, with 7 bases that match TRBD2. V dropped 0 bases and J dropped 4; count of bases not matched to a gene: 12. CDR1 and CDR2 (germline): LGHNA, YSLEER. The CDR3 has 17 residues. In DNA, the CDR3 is TGCGCCAGCAGCCAAGATATAGGCGGGAGAGGCGGGTACGAGCAGTACTTC. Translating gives CASSQDIGGRGGYEQYF.

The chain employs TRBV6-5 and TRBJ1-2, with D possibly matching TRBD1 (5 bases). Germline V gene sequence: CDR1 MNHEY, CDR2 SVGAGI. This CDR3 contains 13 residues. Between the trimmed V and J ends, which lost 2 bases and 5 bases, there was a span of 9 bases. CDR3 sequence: CASSYTGGYGYTF. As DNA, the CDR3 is TGTGCCAGCAGTTACACGGGGGGGTATGGCTACACCTTC.

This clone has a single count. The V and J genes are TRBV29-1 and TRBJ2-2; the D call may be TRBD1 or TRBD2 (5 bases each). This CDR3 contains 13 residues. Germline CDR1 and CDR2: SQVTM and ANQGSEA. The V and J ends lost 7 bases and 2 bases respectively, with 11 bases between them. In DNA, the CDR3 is TGCAGCGCACGTCGGGGCAACACCGGGGAGCTGTTTTTT. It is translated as CSARRGNTGELFF.

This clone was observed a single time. CDR3 loop: CASSLVEGGSYEQYF. CDR3 DNA: TGTGCCAGCAGCTTAGTTGAGGGAGGCTCCTACGAGCAGTACTTC. V is TRBV7-6 and J is TRBJ2-7; D is perhaps TRBD2 (6 bases). The CDR3 has 15 residues. Per the germline V gene, CDR1 is SGHVS and CDR2 is FNYEAQ. Trimming took 1 base from V and 0 from J, leaving 10 bases between them.

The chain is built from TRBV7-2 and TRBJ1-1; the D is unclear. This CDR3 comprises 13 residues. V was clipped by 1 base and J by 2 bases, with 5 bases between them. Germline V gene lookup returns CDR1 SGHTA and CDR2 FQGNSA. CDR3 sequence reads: CASSLGINTEAFF. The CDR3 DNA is TGTGCCAGCAGCTTAGGGATTAACACTGAAGCTTTCTTT.

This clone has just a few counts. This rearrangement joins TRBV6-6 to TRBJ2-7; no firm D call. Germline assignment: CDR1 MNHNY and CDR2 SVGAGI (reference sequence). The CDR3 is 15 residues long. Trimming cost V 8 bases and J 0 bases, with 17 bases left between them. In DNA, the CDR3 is TGTGCCAGCGGTCCCGGACCTAAGGGCTCCTACGAGCAGTACTTC. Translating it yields CASGPGPKGSYEQYF.

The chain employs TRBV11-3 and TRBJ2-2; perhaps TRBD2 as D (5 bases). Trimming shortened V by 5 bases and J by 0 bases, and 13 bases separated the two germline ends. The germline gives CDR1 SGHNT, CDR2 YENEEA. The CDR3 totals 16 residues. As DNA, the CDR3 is TGTGCCAGCAGCGTTGGAGAGGGCACGAACACCGGGGAGCTGTTTTTT. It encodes CASSVGEGTNTGELFF.

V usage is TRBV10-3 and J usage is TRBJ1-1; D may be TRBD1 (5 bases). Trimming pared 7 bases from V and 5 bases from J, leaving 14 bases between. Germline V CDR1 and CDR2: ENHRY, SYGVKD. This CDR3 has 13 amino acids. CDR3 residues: CAITSGGRTEAFF. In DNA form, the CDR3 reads TGTGCCATCACCTCGGGGGGTAGGACTGAAGCTTTCTTT.

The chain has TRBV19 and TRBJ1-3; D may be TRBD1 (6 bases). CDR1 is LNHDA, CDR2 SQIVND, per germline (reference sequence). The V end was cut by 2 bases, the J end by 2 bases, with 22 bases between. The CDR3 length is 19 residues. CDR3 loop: CASSITSGVIGRAGNTIYF. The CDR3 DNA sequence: TGTGCCAGTAGTATAACCTCAGGGGTCATAGGAAGAGCTGGAAACACCATATATTTT.

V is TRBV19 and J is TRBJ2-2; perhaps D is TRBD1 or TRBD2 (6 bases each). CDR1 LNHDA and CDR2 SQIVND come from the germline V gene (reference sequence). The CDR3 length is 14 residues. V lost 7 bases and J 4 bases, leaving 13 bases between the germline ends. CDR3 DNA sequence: TGTGCCAGTAAGGAGGGGGTTGCCACCGGGGAGCTGTTTTTT. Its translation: CASKEGVATGELFF. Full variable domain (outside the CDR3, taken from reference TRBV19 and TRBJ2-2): DGGITQSPKYLFRKEGQNVTLSCEQNLNHDAMYWYRQDPGQGLRLIYYSQIVNDFQKGDIAEGYSVSREKKESFPLTVTSAQKNPTAFYLCASKEGVATGELFFGEGSRLTVL.

The CDR3 is CASSIGTDDEAFF. DNA of the CDR3: TGTGCCAGTAGTATCGGGACCGACGATGAAGCTTTCTTT. This rearrangement joins TRBV19 to TRBJ1-1; tentatively, D is TRBD1 (5 bases). The V gene's germline CDR1 is LNHDA and CDR2 SQIVND (reference sequence). The CDR3 runs 13 residues. Trimming removed 3 bases at V and 7 bases at J, with 12 bases between.

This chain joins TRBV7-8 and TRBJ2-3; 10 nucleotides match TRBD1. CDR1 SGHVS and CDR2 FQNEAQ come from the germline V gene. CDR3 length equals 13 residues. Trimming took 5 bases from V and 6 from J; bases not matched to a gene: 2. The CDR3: CASSRDRGDTQYF. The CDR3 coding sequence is TGTGCCAGCAGCCGGGACAGGGGTGATACGCAGTATTTT.

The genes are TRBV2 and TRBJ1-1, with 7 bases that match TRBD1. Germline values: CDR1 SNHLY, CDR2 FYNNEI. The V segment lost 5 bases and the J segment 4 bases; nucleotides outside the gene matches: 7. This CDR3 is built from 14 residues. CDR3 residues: CASSTDRAGTEAFF. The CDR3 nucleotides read TGTGCCAGCAGTACTGACAGGGCGGGCACTGAAGCTTTCTTT.

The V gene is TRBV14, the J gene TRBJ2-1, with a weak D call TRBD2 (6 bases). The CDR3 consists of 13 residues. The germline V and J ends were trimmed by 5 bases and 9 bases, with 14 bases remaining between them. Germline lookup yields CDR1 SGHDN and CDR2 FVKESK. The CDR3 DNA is TGTGCCAGCAGCACCCGACTAGGCGGTGAGCAGTTCTTC. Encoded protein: CASSTRLGGEQFF. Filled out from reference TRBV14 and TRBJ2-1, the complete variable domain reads EAGVTQFPSHSVIEKGQTVTLRCDPISGHDNLYWYRRVMGKEIKFLLHFVKESKQDESGMPNNRFLAERTGGTYSTLKVQPAELEDSGVYFCASSTRLGGEQFFGPGTRLTVL.

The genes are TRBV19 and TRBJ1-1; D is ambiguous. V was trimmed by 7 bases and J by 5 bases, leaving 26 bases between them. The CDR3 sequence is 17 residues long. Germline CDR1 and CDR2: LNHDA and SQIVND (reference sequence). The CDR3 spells CASISRGSEIGGTEAFF. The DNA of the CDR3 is TGTGCCAGTATCAGCAGAGGGTCGGAGATCGGAGGGACTGAAGCTTTCTTT.

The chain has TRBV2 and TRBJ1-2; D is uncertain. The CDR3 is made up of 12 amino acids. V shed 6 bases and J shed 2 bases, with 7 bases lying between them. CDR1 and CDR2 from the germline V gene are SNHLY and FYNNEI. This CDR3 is CASRMDNYGYTF. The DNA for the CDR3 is TGTGCCAGCAGGATGGACAACTATGGCTACACCTTC.

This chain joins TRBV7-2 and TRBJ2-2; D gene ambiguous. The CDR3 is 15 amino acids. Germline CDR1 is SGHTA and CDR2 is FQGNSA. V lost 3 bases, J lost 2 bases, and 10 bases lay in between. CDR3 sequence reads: CASSLGSPNTGELFF. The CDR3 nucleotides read TGTGCCAGCAGCTTGGGGTCACCAAACACCGGGGAGCTGTTTTTT.

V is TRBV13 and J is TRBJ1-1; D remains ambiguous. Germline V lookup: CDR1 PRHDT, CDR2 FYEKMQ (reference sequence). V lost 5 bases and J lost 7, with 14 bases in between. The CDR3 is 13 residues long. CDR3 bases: TGTGCCAGCAGCCGGACCGCACAGCTTGAAGCTTTCTTT. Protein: CASSRTAQLEAFF.

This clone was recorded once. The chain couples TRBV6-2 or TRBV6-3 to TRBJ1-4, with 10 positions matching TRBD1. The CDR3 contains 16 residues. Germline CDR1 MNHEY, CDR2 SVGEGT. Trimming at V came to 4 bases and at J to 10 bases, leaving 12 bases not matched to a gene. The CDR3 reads CASSSPTTGGGGKLFF. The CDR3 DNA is TGTGCCAGCAGTTCGCCGACGACAGGGGGCGGTGGAAAACTGTTTTTT.

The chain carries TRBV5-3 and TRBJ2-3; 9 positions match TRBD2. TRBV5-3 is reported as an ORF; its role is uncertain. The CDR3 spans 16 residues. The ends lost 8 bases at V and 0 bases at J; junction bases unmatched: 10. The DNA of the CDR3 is TGTGCCAGCCCGGCGGGAGGGCCTCTTAGCACAGATACGCAGTATTTT. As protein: CASPAGGPLSTDTQYF.

The CDR3: CASSLASQGLGGNTIYF. CDR3 in DNA: TGTGCCAGCAGCTTGGCCTCGCAGGGACTTGGTGGAAACACCATATATTTT. This chain connects TRBV5-6 to TRBJ1-3; possibly TRBD1 for D (5 bases). Trimming left V 0 bases short and J 3 bases short, with 16 bases between. This CDR3 spans 17 amino acids. Germline lookup yields CDR1 SGHDT and CDR2 YYEEEE.

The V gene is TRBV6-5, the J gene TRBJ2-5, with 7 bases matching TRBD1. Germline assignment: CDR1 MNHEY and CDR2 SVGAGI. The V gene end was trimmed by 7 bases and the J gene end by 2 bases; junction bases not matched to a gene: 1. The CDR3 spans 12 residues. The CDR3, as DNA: TGTGCCAGCACAGGGGGACAAGAGACCCAGTACTTC. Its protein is CASTGGQETQYF.

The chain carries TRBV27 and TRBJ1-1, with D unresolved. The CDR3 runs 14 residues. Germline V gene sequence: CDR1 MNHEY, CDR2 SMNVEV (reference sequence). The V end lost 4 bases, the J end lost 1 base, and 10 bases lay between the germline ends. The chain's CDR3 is CASSYPVTNTEAFF. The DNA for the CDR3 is TGTGCCAGCAGTTACCCGGTTACGAACACTGAAGCTTTCTTT.